The present T cell receptor (beta chain) was sequenced within a study of blood T cell repertoires in COVID-19. Turning to the study itself: Whether acute or convalescent, the COVID-19 samples came from the United States, Italy and Spain. Sample material is recorded as cDNA or gDNA derived from T cells, B-cell-depleted T cells, or PBMCs.

CDR1 and CDR2 from the germline V gene are MGHRA and YSYEKL. CDR3 length: 15 amino acids. V was shortened by 0 bases and J by 5 bases, with 10 bases between the two germline ends. As originally analysed: Nucleated cell number was recorded as an estimate derived from reference gene primer amplification. TCRdb keeps only in-frame clones here, not all; method: immunoSEQ multiplex PCR. The DNA was the basis for D and trimming; V, J and clone size are from that table. The data hold 85,000 to 95,000 clones, with around 72% observed a single time. The clonotype originates from a woman over 75 with acute or convalescent COVID-19. The sample taken for sequencing was peripheral blood. The V call is TRBV4-1, the J call TRBJ1-4; the D gene is possibly TRBD1 (6 bases). Here the CDR3 DNA reads TGCGCCAGCAGCCAAGATTCAGGGGAAAATGAAAAACTGTTTTTT. It translates to CASSQDSGENEKLFF.